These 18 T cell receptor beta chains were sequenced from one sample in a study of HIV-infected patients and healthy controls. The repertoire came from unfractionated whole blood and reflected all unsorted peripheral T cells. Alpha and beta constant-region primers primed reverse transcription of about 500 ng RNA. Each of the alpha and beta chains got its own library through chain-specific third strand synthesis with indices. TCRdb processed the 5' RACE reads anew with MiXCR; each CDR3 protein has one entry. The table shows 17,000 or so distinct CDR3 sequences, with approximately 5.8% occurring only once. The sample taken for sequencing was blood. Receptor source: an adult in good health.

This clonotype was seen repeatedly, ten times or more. Written as DNA, the CDR3 is TGTGCCAGCAGCTTAGCAGGGGACTCCGATGGTGGCTACACCTTC. The encoded protein is CASSLAGDSDGGYTF. J is TRBJ1-2 and V is TRBV7-9; D perhaps matches TRBD1 (5 bases). V was shortened by 0 bases and J by 7 bases, with 15 bases between the two germline ends. Per germline, CDR1 SEHNR and CDR2 FQNEAQ (reference sequence). The CDR3 sequence is 15 residues long. Complete variable domain (other parts from reference TRBV7-9 and TRBJ1-2): DTGVSQNPRHKITKRGQNVTFRCDPISEHNRLYWYRQTLGQGPEFLTYFQNEAQLEKSRLLSDRFSAERPKGSFSTLEIQRTEQGDSAMYLCASSLAGDSDGGYTFGSGTRLTVV.

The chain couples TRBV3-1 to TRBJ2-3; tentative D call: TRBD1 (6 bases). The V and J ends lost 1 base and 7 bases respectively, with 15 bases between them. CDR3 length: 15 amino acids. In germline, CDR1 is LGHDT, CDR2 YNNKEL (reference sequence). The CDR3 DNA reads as TGTGCCAGCAGCCAAGGACCCTCTTGGGGGCATACGCAGTATTTT. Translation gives CASSQGPSWGHTQYF.

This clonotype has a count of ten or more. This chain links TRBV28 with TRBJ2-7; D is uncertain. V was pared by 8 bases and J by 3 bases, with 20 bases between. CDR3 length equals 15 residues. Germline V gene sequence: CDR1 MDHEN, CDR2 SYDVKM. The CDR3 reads CASQTEHLSDYEQYF. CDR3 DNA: TGTGCCAGCCAAACAGAACACTTATCGGACTACGAGCAGTACTTC. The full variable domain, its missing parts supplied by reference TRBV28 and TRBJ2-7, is DVKVTQSSRYLVKRTGEKVFLECVQDMDHENMFWYRQDPGLGLRLIYFSYDVKMKEKGDIPEGYSVSREKKERFSLILESASTNQTSMYLCASQTEHLSDYEQYFGPGTRLTVT.

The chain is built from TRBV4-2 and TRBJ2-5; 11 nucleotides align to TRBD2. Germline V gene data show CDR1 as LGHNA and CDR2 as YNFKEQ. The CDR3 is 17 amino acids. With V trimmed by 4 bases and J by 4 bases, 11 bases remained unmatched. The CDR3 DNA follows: TGTGCCAGCAGCCCTGGACCTAGCGGGGGGTTGGGAGAGACCCAGTACTTC. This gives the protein CASSPGPSGGLGETQYF.

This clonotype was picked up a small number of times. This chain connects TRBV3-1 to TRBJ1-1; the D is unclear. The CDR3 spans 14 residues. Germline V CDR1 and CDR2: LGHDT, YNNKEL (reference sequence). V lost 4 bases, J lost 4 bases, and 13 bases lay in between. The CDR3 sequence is CASSPRVPGTEAFF. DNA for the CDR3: TGTGCCAGCAGCCCCCGGGTTCCGGGCACTGAAGCTTTCTTT.

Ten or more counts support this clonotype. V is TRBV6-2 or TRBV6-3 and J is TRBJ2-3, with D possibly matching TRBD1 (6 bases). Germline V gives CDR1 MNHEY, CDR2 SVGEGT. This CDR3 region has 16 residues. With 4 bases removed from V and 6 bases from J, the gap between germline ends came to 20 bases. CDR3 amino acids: CASSSPRGGVKDTQYF. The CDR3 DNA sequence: TGTGCCAGCAGTTCCCCCAGGGGCGGCGTCAAGGATACGCAGTATTTT.

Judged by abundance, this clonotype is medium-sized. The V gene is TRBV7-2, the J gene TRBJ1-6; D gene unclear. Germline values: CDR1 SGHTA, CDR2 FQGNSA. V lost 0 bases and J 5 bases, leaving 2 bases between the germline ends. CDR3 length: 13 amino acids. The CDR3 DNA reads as TGTGCCAGCAGCTTAGCCGATAATTCACCCCTCCACTTT. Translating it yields CASSLADNSPLHF.

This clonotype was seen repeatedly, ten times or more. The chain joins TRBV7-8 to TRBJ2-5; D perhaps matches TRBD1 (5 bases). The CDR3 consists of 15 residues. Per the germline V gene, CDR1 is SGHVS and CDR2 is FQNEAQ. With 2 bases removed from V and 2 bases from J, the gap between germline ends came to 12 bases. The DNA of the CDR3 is TGTGCCAGCAGCTTAACCCGGCAGGGTCAAGAGACCCAGTACTTC. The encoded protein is CASSLTRQGQETQYF. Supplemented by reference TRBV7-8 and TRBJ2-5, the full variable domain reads GAGVSQSPRYKVAKRGQDVALRCDPISGHVSLFWYQQALGQGPEFLTYFQNEAQLDKSGLPSDRFFAERPEGSVSTLKIQRTQQEDSAVYLCASSLTRQGQETQYFGPGTRLLVL.

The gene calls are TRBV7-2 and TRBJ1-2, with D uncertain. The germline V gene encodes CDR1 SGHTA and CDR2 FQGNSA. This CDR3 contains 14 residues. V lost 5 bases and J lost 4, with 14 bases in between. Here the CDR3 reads CASSLNGGIYGYTF. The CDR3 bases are TGTGCCAGCAGCCTGAATGGAGGGATCTATGGCTACACCTTC. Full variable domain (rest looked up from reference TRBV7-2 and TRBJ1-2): GAGVSQSPSNKVTEKGKDVELRCDPISGHTALYWYRQSLGQGLEFLIYFQGNSAPDKSGLPSDRFSAERTGGSVSTLTIQRTQQEDSAVYLCASSLNGGIYGYTFGSGTRLTVV.

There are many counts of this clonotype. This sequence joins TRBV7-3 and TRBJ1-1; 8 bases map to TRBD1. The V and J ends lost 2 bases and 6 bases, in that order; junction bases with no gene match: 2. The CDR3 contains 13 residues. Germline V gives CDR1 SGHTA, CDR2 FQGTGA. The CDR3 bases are TGTGCCAGCAGCTTAGCACAGGGGGCTGAAGCTTTCTTT. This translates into CASSLAQGAEAFF.

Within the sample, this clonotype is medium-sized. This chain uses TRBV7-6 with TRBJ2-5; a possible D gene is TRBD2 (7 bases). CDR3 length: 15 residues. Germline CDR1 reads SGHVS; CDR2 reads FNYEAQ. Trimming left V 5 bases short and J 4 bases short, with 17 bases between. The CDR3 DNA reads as TGTGCCAGCAGCCAAACAGGGAGGGGGGGAGAGACCCAGTACTTC. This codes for CASSQTGRGGETQYF.

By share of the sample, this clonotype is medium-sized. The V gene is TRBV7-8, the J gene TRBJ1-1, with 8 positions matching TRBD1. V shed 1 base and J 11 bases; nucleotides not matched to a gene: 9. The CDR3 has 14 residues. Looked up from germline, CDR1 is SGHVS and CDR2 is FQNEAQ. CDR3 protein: CASSLVRRTGYAFF. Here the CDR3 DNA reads TGTGCCAGCAGCTTAGTGCGCAGGACAGGGTATGCTTTCTTT.

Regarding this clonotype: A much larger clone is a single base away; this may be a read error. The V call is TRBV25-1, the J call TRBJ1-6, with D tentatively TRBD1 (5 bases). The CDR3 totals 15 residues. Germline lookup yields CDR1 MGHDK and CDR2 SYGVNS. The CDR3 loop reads CASSWGKGPNSHLHF. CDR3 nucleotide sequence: TGTGCCAGCAGTTGGGGGAAAGGGCCTAATTCACACCTCCACTTT. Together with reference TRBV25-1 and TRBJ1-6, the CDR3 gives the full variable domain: EADIYQTPRYLVIGTGKKITLECSQTMGHDKMYWYQQDPGMELHLIHYSYGVNSTEKGDLSSESTVSRIRTEHFPLTLESARPSHTSQYLCASSWGKGPNSHLHFGNGTRLTVT.

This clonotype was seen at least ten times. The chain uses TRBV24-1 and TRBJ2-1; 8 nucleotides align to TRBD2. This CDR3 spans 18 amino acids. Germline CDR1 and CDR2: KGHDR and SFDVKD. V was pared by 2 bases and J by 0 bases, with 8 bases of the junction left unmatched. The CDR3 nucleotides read TGTGCCACCAGTGATTATCCTTGGGCGGGGGGCTCCTACAATGAGCAGTTCTTC. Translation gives CATSDYPWAGGSYNEQFF.

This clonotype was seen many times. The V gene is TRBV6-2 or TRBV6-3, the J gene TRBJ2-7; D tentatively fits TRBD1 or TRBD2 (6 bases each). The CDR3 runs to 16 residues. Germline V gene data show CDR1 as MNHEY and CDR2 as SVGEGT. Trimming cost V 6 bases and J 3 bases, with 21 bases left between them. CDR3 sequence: CASRKARGGPFYEQYF. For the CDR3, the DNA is TGTGCCAGCAGAAAAGCTCGTGGGGGGCCTTTCTACGAGCAGTACTTC.

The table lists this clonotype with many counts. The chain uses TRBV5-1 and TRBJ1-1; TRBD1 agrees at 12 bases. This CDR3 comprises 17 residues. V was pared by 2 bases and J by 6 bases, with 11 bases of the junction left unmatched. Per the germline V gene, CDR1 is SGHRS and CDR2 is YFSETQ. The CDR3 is CASSLQSLGQGASEAFF. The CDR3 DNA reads TGCGCCAGCAGCTTACAGAGTTTGGGACAGGGGGCTTCTGAAGCTTTCTTT.

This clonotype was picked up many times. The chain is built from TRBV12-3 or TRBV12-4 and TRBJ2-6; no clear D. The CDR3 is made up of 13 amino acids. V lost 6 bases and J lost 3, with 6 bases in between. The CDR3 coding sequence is TGTGCCAGCAGCCATAGTGGGGCCAACGTCCTGACTTTC. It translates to CASSHSGANVLTF.

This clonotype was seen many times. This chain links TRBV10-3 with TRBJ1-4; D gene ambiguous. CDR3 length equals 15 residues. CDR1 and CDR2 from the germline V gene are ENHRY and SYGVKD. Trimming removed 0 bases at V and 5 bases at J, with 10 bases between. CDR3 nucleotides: TGTGCCATCAGTGAGTCCCTGGGCTCGAATGAAAAACTGTTTTTT. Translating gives CAISESLGSNEKLFF.